The sequence of this TCR beta chain was determined in a study of T cell changes during pregnancy in multiple sclerosis. CDR3 length equals 14 residues. The ends lost 4 bases at V and 2 bases at J; junction bases unmatched: 2. Per the germline V gene, CDR1 is MDHEN and CDR2 is SYDVKM. This clone was seen just once. Measured with immunoSEQ multiplex PCR; TCRdb has only the in-frame clones, and not every one. There are approximately 98,000 clones in the sample; under 95% occur only once, and 2% to 3% lies in the top ten. This chain uses TRBV28 with TRBJ1-5; 7 bases map to TRBD1. This clonotype was obtained from a female donor in good health, enrolled as a control in a pregnancy study. The sample here was peripheral blood, taken after pregnancy. The CDR3 reads CASSSRGGNQPQHF. CDR3 nucleotide sequence: TGTGCCAGCAGTTCCAGGGGGGGCAATCAGCCCCAGCATTTT.